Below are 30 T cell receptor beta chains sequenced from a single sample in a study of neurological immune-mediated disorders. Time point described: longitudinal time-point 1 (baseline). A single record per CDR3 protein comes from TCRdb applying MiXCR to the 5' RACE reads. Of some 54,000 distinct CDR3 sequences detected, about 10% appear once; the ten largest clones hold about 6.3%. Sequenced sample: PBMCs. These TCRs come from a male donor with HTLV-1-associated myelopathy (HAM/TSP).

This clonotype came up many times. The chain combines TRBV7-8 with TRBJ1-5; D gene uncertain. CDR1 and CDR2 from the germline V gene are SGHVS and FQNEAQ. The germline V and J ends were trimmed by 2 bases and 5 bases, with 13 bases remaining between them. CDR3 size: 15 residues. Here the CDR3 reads CASSLFPQMDQPQHF. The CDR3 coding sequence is TGTGCCAGCAGCTTATTCCCACAGATGGATCAGCCCCAGCATTTT. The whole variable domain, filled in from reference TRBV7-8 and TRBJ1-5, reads GAGVSQSPRYKVAKRGQDVALRCDPISGHVSLFWYQQALGQGPEFLTYFQNEAQLDKSGLPSDRFFAERPEGSVSTLKIQRTQQEDSAVYLCASSLFPQMDQPQHFGDGTRLSIL.

The CDR3 reads CATSPQRYQETQYF. For the CDR3, the DNA is TGTGCCACCAGCCCTCAACGGTACCAAGAGACCCAGTACTTC. The gene calls are TRBV15 and TRBJ2-5; D not certain. CDR1 and CDR2 (germline): LNHNV, YYDKDF (reference sequence). V shed 5 bases and J shed 0 bases, with 10 bases lying between them. This CDR3 spans 14 amino acids. The full variable domain, completed using reference TRBV15 and TRBJ2-5, is DAMVIQNPRYQVTQFGKPVTLSCSQTLNHNVMYWYQQKSSQAPKLLFHYYDKDFNNEADTPDNFQSRRPNTSFCFLDIRSPGLGDTAMYLCATSPQRYQETQYFGPGTRLLVL.

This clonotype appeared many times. This CDR3 reads CASSLYGTPTYEQYF. CDR3 DNA sequence: TGTGCCAGCAGCTTGTATGGGACACCAACCTACGAGCAGTACTTC. V and J are TRBV5-5 and TRBJ2-7, with D possibly being TRBD1 (6 bases). V was pared by 1 base and J by 2 bases, with 13 bases between. This CDR3 is built from 15 residues. Germline V CDR1 and CDR2: SGHKS, YYEKEE (reference sequence). The full variable domain, completed using reference TRBV5-5 and TRBJ2-7, is DAGVTQSPTHLIKTRGQQVTLRCSPISGHKSVSWYQQVLGQGPQFIFQYYEKEERGRGNFPDRFSARQFPNYSSELNVNALLLGDSALYLCASSLYGTPTYEQYFGPGTRLTVT.

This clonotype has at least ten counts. The CDR3 protein is CASSGSGSNQPQHF. CDR3 sequence (DNA): TGTGCCAGCAGTGGCTCGGGGAGCAATCAGCCCCAGCATTTT. The rearrangement uses TRBV25-1 and TRBJ1-5; D uncertain. This CDR3 region has 14 residues. V shed 4 bases and J shed 1 base, with 8 bases lying between them. Germline V lookup: CDR1 MGHDK, CDR2 SYGVNS.

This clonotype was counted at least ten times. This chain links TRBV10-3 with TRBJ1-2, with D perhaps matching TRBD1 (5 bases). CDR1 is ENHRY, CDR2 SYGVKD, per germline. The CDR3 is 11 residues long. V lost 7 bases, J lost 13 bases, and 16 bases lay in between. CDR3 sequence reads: CAITGTKALTF. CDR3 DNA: TGTGCCATCACAGGGACCAAGGCTCTCACCTTC.

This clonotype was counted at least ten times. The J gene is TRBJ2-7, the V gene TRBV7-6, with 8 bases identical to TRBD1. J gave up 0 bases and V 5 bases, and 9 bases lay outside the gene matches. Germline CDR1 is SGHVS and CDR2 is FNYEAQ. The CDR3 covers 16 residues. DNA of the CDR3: TGTGCCAGCAGCCGTGCGGGGACAGGAGGCTCCTACGAGCAGTACTTC. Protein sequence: CASSRAGTGGSYEQYF.

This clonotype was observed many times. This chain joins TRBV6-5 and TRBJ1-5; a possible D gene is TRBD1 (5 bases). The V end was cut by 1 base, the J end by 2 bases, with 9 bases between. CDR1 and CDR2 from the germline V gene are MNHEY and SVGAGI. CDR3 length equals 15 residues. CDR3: CASSYLGRGNQPQHF. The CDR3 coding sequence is TGTGCCAGCAGTTACTTAGGCAGGGGCAATCAGCCCCAGCATTTT.

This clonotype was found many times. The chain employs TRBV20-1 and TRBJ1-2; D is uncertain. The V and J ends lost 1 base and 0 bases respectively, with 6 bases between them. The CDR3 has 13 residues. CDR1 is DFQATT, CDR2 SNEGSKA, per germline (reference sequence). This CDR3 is CSARAQPNYGYTF. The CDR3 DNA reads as TGCAGTGCTAGAGCACAGCCTAACTATGGCTACACCTTC.

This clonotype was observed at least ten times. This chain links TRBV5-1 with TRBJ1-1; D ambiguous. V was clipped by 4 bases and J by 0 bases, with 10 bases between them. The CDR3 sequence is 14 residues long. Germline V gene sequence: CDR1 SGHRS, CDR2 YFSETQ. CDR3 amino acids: CASSPEGVNTEAFF. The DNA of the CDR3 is TGCGCCAGCAGCCCCGAGGGCGTGAACACTGAAGCTTTCTTT. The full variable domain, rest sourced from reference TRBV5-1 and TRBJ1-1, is KAGVTQTPRYLIKTRGQQVTLSCSPISGHRSVSWYQQTPGQGLQFLFEYFSETQRNKGNFPGRFSGRQFSNSRSEMNVSTLELGDSALYLCASSPEGVNTEAFFGQGTRLTVV.

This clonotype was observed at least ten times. CDR3 amino acids: CASSLYDEQFF. CDR3 nucleotide sequence: TGTGCCAGCAGTTTATACGATGAGCAGTTCTTC. The rearrangement links TRBV27 to TRBJ2-1, with D unresolved. V was pared by 1 base and J by 8 bases, with 3 bases between. Germline CDR1 reads MNHEY; CDR2 reads SMNVEV (reference sequence). The CDR3 sequence is 11 residues long.

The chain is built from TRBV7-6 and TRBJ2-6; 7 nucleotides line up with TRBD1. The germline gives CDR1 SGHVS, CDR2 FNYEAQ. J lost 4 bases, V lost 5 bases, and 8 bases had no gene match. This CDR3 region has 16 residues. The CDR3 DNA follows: TGTGCCAGCAGCCAAGACAGGGCCTCCGGGGCCAACGTCCTGACTTTC. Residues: CASSQDRASGANVLTF.

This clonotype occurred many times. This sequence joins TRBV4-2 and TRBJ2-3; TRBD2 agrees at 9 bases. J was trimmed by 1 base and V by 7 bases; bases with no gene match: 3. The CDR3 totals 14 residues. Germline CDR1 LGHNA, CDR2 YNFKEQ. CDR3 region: CASNERGGTDTQYF. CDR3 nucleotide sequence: TGTGCCAGCAACGAGCGGGGGGGCACAGATACGCAGTATTTT.

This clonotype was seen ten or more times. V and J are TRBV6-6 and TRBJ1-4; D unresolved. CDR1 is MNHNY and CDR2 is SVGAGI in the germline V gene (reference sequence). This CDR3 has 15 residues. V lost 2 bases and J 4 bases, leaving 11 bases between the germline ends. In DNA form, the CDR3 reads TGTGCCAGCAGTTACGAAGACCCCGGTAATGAAAAACTGTTTTTT. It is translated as CASSYEDPGNEKLFF.

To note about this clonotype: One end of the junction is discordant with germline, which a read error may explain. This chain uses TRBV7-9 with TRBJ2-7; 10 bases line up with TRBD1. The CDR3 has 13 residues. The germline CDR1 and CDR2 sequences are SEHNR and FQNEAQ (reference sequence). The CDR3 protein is CASIPDRGNEQNF. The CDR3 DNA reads TGTGCCAGCATCCCGGACAGGGGGAATGAGCAGAACTTC.

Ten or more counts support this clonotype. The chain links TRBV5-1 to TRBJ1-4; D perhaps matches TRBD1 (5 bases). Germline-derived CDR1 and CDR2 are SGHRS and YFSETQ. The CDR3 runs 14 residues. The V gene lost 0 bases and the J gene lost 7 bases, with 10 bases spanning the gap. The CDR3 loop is CASSLGLQGEKLFF. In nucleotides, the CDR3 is TGCGCCAGCAGCTTGGGGCTTCAGGGTGAAAAACTGTTTTTT.

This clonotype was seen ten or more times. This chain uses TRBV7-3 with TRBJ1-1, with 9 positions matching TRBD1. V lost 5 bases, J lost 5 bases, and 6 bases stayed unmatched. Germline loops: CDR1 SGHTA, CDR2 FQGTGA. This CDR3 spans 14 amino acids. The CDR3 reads CASSPLTGGTEAFF. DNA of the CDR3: TGTGCCAGCAGCCCCCTGACAGGGGGAACTGAAGCTTTCTTT. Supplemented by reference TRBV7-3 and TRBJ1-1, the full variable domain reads GAGVSQTPSNKVTEKGKYVELRCDPISGHTALYWYRQSLGQGPEFLIYFQGTGAADDSGLPNDRFFAVRPEGSVSTLKIQRTERGDSAVYLCASSPLTGGTEAFFGQGTRLTVV.

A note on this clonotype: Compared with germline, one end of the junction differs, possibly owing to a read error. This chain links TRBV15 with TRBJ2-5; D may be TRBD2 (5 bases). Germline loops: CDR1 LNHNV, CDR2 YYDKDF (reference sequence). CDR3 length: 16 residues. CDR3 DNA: TGTGCCACTAGCAGACCGTTACGGGGTCTTAGAGAGACCCAGTACTTC. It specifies CATSRPLRGLRETQYF.

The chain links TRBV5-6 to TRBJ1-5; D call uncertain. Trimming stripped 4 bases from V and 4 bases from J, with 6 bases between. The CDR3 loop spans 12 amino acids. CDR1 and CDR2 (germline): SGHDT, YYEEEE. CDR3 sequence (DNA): TGTGCCAGCAGCCAGGTTAATCAGCCCCAGCATTTT. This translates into CASSQVNQPQHF.

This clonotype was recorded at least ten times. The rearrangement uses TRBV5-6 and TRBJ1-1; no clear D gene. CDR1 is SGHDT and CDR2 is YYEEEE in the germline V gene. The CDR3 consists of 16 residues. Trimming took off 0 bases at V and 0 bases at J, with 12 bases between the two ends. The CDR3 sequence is CASSLGPGGVNTEAFF. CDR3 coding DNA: TGTGCCAGCAGCTTGGGCCCCGGTGGGGTGAACACTGAAGCTTTCTTT.

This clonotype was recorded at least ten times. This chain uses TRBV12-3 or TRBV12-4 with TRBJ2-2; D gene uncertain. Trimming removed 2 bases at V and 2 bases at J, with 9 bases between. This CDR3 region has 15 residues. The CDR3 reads CASSLSSVNTGELFF. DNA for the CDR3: TGTGCCAGCAGTTTATCCTCAGTTAACACCGGGGAGCTGTTTTTT.

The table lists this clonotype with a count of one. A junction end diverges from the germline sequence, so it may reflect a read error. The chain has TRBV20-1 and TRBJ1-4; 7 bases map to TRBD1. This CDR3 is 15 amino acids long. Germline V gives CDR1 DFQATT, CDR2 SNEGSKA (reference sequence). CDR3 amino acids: CSATHHRGTNEKRFF. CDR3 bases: TGCAGTGCTACACACCACAGGGGCACTAATGAAAAACGGTTTTTT.

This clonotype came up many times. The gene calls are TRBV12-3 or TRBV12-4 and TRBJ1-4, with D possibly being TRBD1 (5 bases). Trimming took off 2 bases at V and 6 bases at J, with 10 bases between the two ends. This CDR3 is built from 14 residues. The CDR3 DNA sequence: TGTGCCAGCAGTTTACGGGGAGGGGATGAAAAACTGTTTTTT. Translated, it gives CASSLRGGDEKLFF.

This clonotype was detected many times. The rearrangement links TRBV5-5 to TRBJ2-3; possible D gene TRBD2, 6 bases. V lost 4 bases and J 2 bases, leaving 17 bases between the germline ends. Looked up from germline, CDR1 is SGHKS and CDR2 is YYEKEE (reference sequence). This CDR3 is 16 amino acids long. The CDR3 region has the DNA TGTGCCAGCAGCCTATACCCCGGGACTGCCACAGATACGCAGTATTTT. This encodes CASSLYPGTATDTQYF.

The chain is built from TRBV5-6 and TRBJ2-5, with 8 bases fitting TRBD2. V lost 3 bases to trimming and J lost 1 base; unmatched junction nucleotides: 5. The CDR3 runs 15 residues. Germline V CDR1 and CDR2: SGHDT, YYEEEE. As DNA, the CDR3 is TGTGCCAGCAGCTCGGACAGCGGGAGCCAAGAGACCCAGTACTTC. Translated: CASSSDSGSQETQYF.

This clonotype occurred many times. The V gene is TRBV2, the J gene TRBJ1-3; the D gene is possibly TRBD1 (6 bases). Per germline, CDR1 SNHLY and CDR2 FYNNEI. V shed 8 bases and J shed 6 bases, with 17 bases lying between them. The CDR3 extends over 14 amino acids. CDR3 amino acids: CASLTGILPNTIYF. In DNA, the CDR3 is TGTGCCAGCCTCACAGGGATCCTTCCAAACACCATATATTTT.

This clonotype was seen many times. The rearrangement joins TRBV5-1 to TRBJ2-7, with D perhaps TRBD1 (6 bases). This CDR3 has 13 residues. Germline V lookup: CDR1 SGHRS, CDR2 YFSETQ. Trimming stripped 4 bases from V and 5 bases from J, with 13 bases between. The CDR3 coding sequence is TGCGCCAGCAGCCAAGAACAGGGCAACGAGCAGTACTTC. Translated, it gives CASSQEQGNEQYF.

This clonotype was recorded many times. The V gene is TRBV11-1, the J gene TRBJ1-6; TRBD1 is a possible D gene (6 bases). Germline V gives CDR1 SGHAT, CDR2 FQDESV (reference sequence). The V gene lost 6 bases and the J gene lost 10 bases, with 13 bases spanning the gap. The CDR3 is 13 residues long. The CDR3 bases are TGTGCCAGCAGGCGCAGGGGAGACTCACCCCTCCACTTT. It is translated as CASRRRGDSPLHF. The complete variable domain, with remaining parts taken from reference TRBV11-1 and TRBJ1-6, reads EAEVAQSPRYKITEKSQAVAFWCDPISGHATLYWYRQILGQGPELLVQFQDESVVDDSQLPKDRFSAERLKGVDSTLKIQPAELGDSAMYLCASRRRGDSPLHFGNGTRLTVT.

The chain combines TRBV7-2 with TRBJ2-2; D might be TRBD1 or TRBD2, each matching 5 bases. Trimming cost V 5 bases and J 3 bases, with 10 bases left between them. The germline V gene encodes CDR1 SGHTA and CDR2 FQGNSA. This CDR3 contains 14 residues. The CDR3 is CASSPGTYTGELFF. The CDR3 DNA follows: TGTGCCAGCAGCCCGGGGACCTACACCGGGGAGCTGTTTTTT.

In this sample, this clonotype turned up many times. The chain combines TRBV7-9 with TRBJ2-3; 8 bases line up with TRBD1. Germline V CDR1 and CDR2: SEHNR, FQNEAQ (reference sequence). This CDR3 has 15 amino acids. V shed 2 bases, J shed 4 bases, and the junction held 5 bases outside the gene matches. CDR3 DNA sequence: TGTGCCAGCAGCTTACCTGGACAGGGAGCAGATACGCAGTATTTT. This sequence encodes CASSLPGQGADTQYF.

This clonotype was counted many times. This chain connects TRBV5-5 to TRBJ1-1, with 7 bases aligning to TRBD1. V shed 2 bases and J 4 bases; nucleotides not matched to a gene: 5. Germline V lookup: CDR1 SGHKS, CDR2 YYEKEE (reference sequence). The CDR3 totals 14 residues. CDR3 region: CASSLRQGGTEAFF. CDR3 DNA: TGTGCCAGCAGCTTAAGACAGGGAGGCACTGAAGCTTTCTTT.